The clone carrying this T cell receptor (beta chain) was found a few times. Germline-derived CDR1 and CDR2 are LNHDA and SQIVND (reference sequence). The CDR3 spans 15 residues. V trimming: 2 bases; J trimming: 4 bases; junction bases outside the gene matches: 7. This sample was included in a study of radiotherapy plus CTLA-4 blockade in lung cancer. Produced via immunoSEQ multiplex PCR; TCRdb's table is partial and in-frame only. This sample has about 98,000 clones; 82% occur once, and the top ten carry 3% to 3.5%. The origin of this receptor is a human donor with non-small cell lung cancer who had a partial response to radiotherapy plus ipilimumab. V usage is TRBV19 and J usage is TRBJ1-2, with 7 bases aligning to TRBD1. Sequenced here: peripheral blood, sampled from a patient treated with radiotherapy plus ipilimumab. CDR3 amino acids: CASSIPNRGLYGYTF. CDR3 nucleotide sequence: TGTGCCAGTAGTATACCAAACAGGGGTCTCTATGGCTACACCTTC.